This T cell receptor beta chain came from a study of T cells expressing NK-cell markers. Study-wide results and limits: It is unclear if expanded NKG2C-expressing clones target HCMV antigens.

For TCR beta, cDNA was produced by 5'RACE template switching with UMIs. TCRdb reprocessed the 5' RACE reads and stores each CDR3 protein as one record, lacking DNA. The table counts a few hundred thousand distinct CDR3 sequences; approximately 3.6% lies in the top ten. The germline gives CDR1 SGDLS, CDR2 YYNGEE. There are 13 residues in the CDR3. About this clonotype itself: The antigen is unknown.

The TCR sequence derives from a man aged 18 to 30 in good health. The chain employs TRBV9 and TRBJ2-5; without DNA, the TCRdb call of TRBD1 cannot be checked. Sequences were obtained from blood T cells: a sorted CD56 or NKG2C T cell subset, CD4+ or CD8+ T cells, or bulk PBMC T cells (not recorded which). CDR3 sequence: CASSVGGPGTQYF.